The source of this T cell receptor (beta chain) is a study of shared clonotypes between healthy human individuals. Looking at the study overall: Per-donor plates numbered three CD4 naive, three CD4 memory, two CD8 naive and one CD8 memory.

V was clipped by 5 bases and J by 0 bases, with 7 bases between them. Germline lookup yields CDR1 SNHLY and CDR2 FYNNEI. The CDR3 length is 14 residues. Sequencing was performed with immunoSEQ multiplex PCR; in TCRdb, only in-frame clones are kept and a portion is missing. The profile shows hundreds of thousands of clones, approximately 95% of them singletons. Sequencing used naive CD4+ T cells sorted from blood. Subset in this sample: CD45RA+ positively selected. This rearrangement joins TRBV2 to TRBJ1-4; D uncertain. This TCR was sampled from a woman aged 25 to 39 in good health. CDR3 coding DNA: TGTGCCAGCAGTTCGGTCACAACTAATGAAAAACTGTTTTTT. It translates to CASSSVTTNEKLFF. Full variable domain (rest looked up from reference TRBV2 and TRBJ1-4): EPEVTQTPSHQVTQMGQEVILRCVPISNHLYFYWYRQILGQKVEFLVSFYNNEISEKSEIFDDQFSVERPDGSNFTLKIRSTKLEDSAMYFCASSSVTTNEKLFFGSGTQLSVL.